A selection of T cell receptor beta chains follows, all from one sample in a study of shared clonotypes between healthy human individuals. The protocol was immunoSEQ multiplex PCR, while the TCRdb copy is restricted to in-frame clones and leaves out a portion. This table holds millions of clones, 95% found once. Material: naive CD4+ T cells sorted from blood. The source of these receptors is a young man in good health. The CDR3 runs from the conserved cysteine through the conserved F or W. The D gene is left open where the match is weak. Size tells how often a clone was seen (once, few, many) or the class of an expanded clone, and some rows leave it out.

d_call j_call cdr3_length clone_size v_call cdr3_aa cdr3_nt
. TRBJ1-4 15 . TRBV27 CASSLIGRGEEKLFF TGTGCCAGCAGTTTAATCGGCAGGGGTGAAGAAAAACTGTTTTTT
. TRBJ2-1 16 . TRBV18 CASEVSRDNLYNEQFF TGTGCCAGCGAGGTTTCTAGGGACAATTTGTACAATGAGCAGTTCTTC
. TRBJ2-7 13 . TRBV5-8 CASSQEAGREQYF TGTGCCAGCAGCCAAGAAGCGGGTCGCGAGCAGTACTTC
. TRBJ1-1 13 . TRBV29-1 CSVGGRVTDEAFF TGCAGCGTTGGGGGCAGGGTAACGGATGAAGCTTTCTTT
TRBD1 TRBJ1-1 14 . TRBV19 CASSVQGGYTEAFF TGTGCCAGTAGTGTACAGGGGGGGTACACTGAAGCTTTCTTT
. TRBJ1-4 13 . TRBV18 CASSPLSQEKLFF TGTGCCAGCTCACCCTTGTCGCAGGAAAAACTGTTTTTT
TRBD1 TRBJ1-3 13 . TRBV10-3 CAISGGQGNTIYF TGTGCCATCAGTGGGGGACAGGGGAACACCATATATTTT
. TRBJ1-1 14 . TRBV6-5 CASSYSGWNTEAFF TGTGCCAGCAGTTACTCGGGGTGGAACACTGAAGCTTTCTTT
. TRBJ2-1 14 . TRBV6-5 CASARLGGYNEQFF TGTGCCAGCGCAAGGCTAGGAGGGTACAATGAGCAGTTCTTC
. TRBJ2-3 15 . TRBV7-9 CASSLLGGTTDTQYF TGTGCCAGCAGCTTACTCGGGGGAACCACAGATACGCAGTATTTT
. TRBJ2-1 15 . TRBV25-1 CASSELVSSYNEQFF TGTGCCAGCAGTGAGTTGGTTAGCTCCTACAATGAGCAGTTCTTC
. TRBJ1-2 14 . TRBV5-1 CASSLGPKNYGYTF TGCGCCAGCAGCTTGGGACCGAAGAACTATGGCTACACCTTC
TRBD1 TRBJ2-2 15 . TRBV2 CASSGHGDRGKELFF TGTGCCAGCAGTGGACATGGGGACAGGGGGAAGGAGCTGTTTTTT
TRBD1 TRBJ1-4 14 . TRBV6-5 CASSPRTGREKLFF TGTGCCAGCAGTCCCCGGACAGGGCGGGAAAAACTGTTTTTT
. TRBJ2-1 16 . TRBV4-1 CASSSRPGSSYNEQFF TGCGCCAGCAGCTCCCGGCCGGGCAGCTCCTACAATGAGCAGTTCTTC
TRBD2 TRBJ2-5 17 . TRBV9 CASSVGTSGGTRETQYF TGTGCCAGCAGCGTAGGAACTAGCGGGGGAACCCGGGAGACCCAGTACTTC
. TRBJ2-5 14 . TRBV10-2 CASSGWLQSETQYF TGCGCCAGCAGTGGTTGGCTTCAATCAGAGACCCAGTACTTC
TRBD2 TRBJ2-2 14 once TRBV18 CASSPPGGAGELFF TGTGCCAGCTCACCACCGGGAGGGGCCGGGGAGCTGTTTTTT
TRBD1 TRBJ1-1 14 . TRBV27 CASSVRDRHHEAFF TGTGCCAGCAGTGTCCGGGACAGACATCATGAAGCTTTCTTT
TRBD1 TRBJ1-5 16 . TRBV5-5 CASSLAGQGAHQPQHF TGTGCCAGCAGCTTGGCGGGACAGGGGGCCCATCAGCCCCAGCATTTT
. TRBJ2-3 12 . TRBV7-9 CASSSEADTQYF TGTGCCAGCAGCTCTGAGGCAGATACGCAGTATTTT
. TRBJ1-2 13 . TRBV18 CASSPQGNAGYTF TGTGCCAGCTCACCACAGGGCAATGCTGGCTACACCTTC
TRBD1 TRBJ1-4 16 . TRBV7-2 CASSRGQGVTNEKLFF TGTGCCAGCAGCAGAGGACAGGGAGTTACTAATGAAAAACTGTTTTTT
TRBD2 TRBJ2-5 17 . TRBV18 CASSPGVYGRAGETQYF TGTGCCAGCTCACCAGGAGTTTACGGGAGGGCCGGGGAGACCCAGTACTTC
. TRBJ2-3 15 . TRBV9 CASSVEGGPSDTQYF TGTGCCAGCAGCGTAGAGGGGGGGCCCTCAGATACGCAGTATTTT
TRBD1 TRBJ2-1 16 . TRBV28 CASSFEGTGTPNEQFF TGTGCCAGCAGCTTCGAAGGGACAGGGACCCCCAATGAGCAGTTCTTC
. TRBJ2-7 14 . TRBV30 CAWSVQGGSYEQYF TGTGCCTGGAGTGTACAGGGGGGGTCCTACGAGCAGTACTTC
. TRBJ2-4 16 . TRBV21-1 CASSSGGGLAKNIQYF TGTGCCAGCAGCTCCGGGGGAGGACTAGCCAAAAACATTCAGTACTTC
TRBD1 TRBJ2-2 14 . TRBV6-1 CASSGTGLSGELFF TGTGCCAGCAGCGGGACAGGGCTCTCCGGGGAGCTGTTTTTT
TRBD1 TRBJ1-6 16 . TRBV5-6 CASSELTGALNSPLHF TGTGCCAGCAGCGAACTGACAGGGGCCCTAAATTCACCCCTCCACTTT
TRBD2 TRBJ2-7 15 . TRBV19 CASSIGTSGRGEQYF TGTGCCAGTAGTATAGGGACTAGCGGGAGAGGCGAGCAGTACTTC
TRBD2 TRBJ2-1 15 once TRBV10-2 CASSESPGGTNEQFF TGCGCCAGCAGTGAGTCACCGGGAGGAACCAATGAGCAGTTCTTC